The clone carrying this TCR beta chain was detected a few times. Its antigen is still unknown. This sample was taken from a study of T-cell memory formation after mild COVID-19. At the level of the study: Largely donor-specific sequence clusters came from two donors. Whole-study results and caveats: Cross-reactive memory seemingly joined, as some responding clones were found in pre-infection memory. Contracting CD4+ clones sat mainly in CM and EM; CD8+ in EMRA.

This CDR3 spans 16 amino acids. V was clipped by 2 bases and J by 2 bases, with 12 bases between them. The V gene's germline CDR1 is MNHEY and CDR2 SVGEGT. TCRdb re-called the 5' RACE reads through MiXCR, storing one row per CDR3 protein. In the table there are about 470,000 distinct CDR3 sequences, about 18% of which are singletons. The chain is built from TRBV6-2 or TRBV6-3 and TRBJ2-2; D is possibly TRBD1 (6 bases). This receptor was taken from an adult woman who had mild COVID-19 (a few samples of this study predate the infection). Cell type and time point are not known. The specimen was PBMCs or a T cell subset sorted from them (not recorded which). This chain's CDR3 is CASSYPWGPNTGELFF. The DNA of the CDR3 is TGTGCCAGCAGTTACCCGTGGGGGCCCAACACCGGGGAGCTGTTTTTT.